This T cell receptor (beta chain) came from a study of lymphopenia after photon versus proton radiotherapy. Overall study findings and caveats: Post-nadir diversity loss with photons came from oligoclonal expansion, particularly CD8+ Temra cells. Under photons, naive T cells and diversity fell while effector/memory populations rose. Post-nadir TCR diversity decline inversely tracked overall survival among those who died. Only patients who died were analyzed for survival; proton advantage is unproven.

Clones were sequenced by immunoSEQ multiplex PCR, and TCRdb holds only the in-frame ones, with some missing. The sample holds about 5,000 clones, 70% to 90% seen once. The germline CDR1 and CDR2 sequences are SGHTA and FQGNSA. V trimming: 2 bases; J trimming: 7 bases; junction bases outside the gene matches: 11. The CDR3 covers 16 residues. A remark on this clone: Its antigen remains unidentified.

The V gene is TRBV7-2, the J gene TRBJ2-5, with 9 bases lining up with TRBD2. Material: peripheral blood, obtained from a patient treated with photon-based radiotherapy. The TCR comes from a young man with gastric cancer. The CDR3 DNA sequence: TGTGCCAGCAGCTTAAATACAGCGGGGGGCCGACGGACCCAGTACTTC. This gives the protein CASSLNTAGGRRTQYF.